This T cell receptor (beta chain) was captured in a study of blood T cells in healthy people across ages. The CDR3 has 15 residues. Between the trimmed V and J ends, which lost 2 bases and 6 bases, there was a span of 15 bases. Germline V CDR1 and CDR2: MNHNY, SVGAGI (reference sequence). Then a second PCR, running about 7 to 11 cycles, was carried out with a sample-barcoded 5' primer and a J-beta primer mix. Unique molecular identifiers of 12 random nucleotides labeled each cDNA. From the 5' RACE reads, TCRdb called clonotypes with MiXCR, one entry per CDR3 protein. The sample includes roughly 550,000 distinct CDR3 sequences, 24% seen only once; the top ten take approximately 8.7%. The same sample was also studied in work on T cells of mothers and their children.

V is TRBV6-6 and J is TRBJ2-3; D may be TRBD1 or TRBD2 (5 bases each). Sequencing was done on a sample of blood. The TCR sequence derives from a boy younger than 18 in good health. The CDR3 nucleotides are TGTGCCAGCAGTTACGGTGCAGGGACCGTCGATACGCAGTATTTT. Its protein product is CASSYGAGTVDTQYF.